What follows is one TCR beta chain and its context. Its antigen remains unknown. Sequencing used immunoSEQ multiplex PCR; TCRdb keeps in-frame clones, though not all of them. The sample gives tens of thousands of clones, around four fifths of which show up once; 0.45% to 0.55% is in the top ten. The sample originates from a study of T cell clones after liver transplantation. Study overall: Patients counted as tolerant after at least one year off all immunosuppression, enzymes not exceeding twice normal. Timepoints were pre-transplant, pre-withdrawal, and after withdrawal was completed or failed.

Whole-study results and caveats: Post-transplant, graft-donor-reactive CD4 TCRbeta sequences in blood dropped significantly in most of the 8 subjects.

Sorting of unstimulated PBMCs yielded separate CD3+CD4+ and CD3+CD8+ fractions. The trim removed 4 bases at V and 4 bases at J, leaving 5 bases unmatched. CDR1 and CDR2 from the germline V gene are LGHNA and YSLEER. The CDR3 consists of 14 residues. Sequencing was performed on CD4+ T cells from blood, taken almost 47 months after liver transplant. The chain carries TRBV4-3 and TRBJ2-3, with 7 bases that match TRBD2. The TCR was taken from a human patient who received a liver transplant. T cells may partly derive from the graft donor. CDR3 nucleotide sequence: TGCGCCAGCAGCCGCGGGACTAAGGCAGATACGCAGTATTTT. Its protein product is CASSRGTKADTQYF.